These 26 T cell receptor beta chains share one sample of origin, sequenced in a study of cytomegalovirus exposure and HLA in healthy donors. Profiled with immunoSEQ multiplex PCR; TCRdb holds only in-frame clones, not every one. The data show under 350,000 clones, about 86% seen once. Sequenced input: PBMCs. The receptors derive from a woman in her late teens or twenties in good health and CMV-seronegative.

V gene TRBV9 combines with J gene TRBJ1-1, with D unresolved. Trimming took 2 bases from V and 0 from J, leaving 8 bases between them. The germline V gene encodes CDR1 SGDLS and CDR2 YYNGEE. The CDR3 has 14 residues. This CDR3 is CASSVGSLNTEAFF. CDR3 nucleotides: TGTGCCAGCAGCGTGGGCAGTCTGAACACTGAAGCTTTCTTT.

The genes are TRBV18 and TRBJ2-7; D gene unclear. The V gene lost 3 bases and the J gene lost 5 bases, with 5 bases spanning the gap. The length of the CDR3 is 11 residues. Germline-derived CDR1 and CDR2 are KGHSH and LQKENI. DNA for the CDR3: TGTGCCAGCTCACCGGCCCACGAGCAGTACTTC. The encoded protein is CASSPAHEQYF.

The chain has TRBV6-5 and TRBJ2-7; 7 bases fit TRBD1. CDR3 length equals 16 residues. With 3 bases clipped from V and 3 bases from J, the junction kept 11 bases outside the gene matches. CDR1 and CDR2 from the germline V gene are MNHEY and SVGAGI. This chain's CDR3 is CASSYTPEQGFYEQYF. The CDR3 nucleotides are TGTGCCAGCAGTTATACACCGGAACAGGGGTTCTACGAGCAGTACTTC.

This clone appeared a single time. The chain recombines TRBV2 with TRBJ1-1; TRBD1 is a possible D gene (6 bases). Germline V gives CDR1 SNHLY, CDR2 FYNNEI. V was shortened by 4 bases and J by 5 bases, with 17 bases between the two germline ends. The CDR3 loop spans 15 amino acids. CDR3 nucleotide sequence: TGTGCCAGCAGTGCCTCGGGGACAACAACAACTGAAGCTTTCTTT. Encoded protein: CASSASGTTTTEAFF.

The V call is TRBV9, the J call TRBJ1-2, with no clear D. Trimming removed 4 bases at V and 1 base at J, with 11 bases between. The CDR3 length is 14 residues. The germline V gene has CDR1 SGDLS and CDR2 YYNGEE. The CDR3 DNA is TGTGCCAGCAGCCCCGAAACAAGTAACTATGGCTACACCTTC. Its translation: CASSPETSNYGYTF.

The chain is built from TRBV18 and TRBJ1-2; TRBD1 aligns across 10 bases. With 2 bases clipped from V and 2 bases from J, the junction kept 2 bases outside the gene matches. Germline assignment: CDR1 KGHSH and CDR2 LQKENI. The CDR3 is made up of 15 amino acids. The CDR3 region is CASSPDRGLNYGYTF. The CDR3 nucleotides are TGTGCCAGCTCACCAGACAGGGGGCTGAACTATGGCTACACCTTC.

The gene calls are TRBV4-3 and TRBJ1-6; 7 positions agree with TRBD1. CDR1 LGHNA and CDR2 YSLEER come from the germline V gene. The CDR3 is 15 amino acids. The ends lost 4 bases at V and 5 bases at J; junction bases unmatched: 5. The CDR3 loop reads CASSPGTANNSPLHF. The CDR3 nucleotides are TGCGCCAGCAGCCCCGGGACAGCGAATAATTCACCCCTCCACTTT.

This clone was observed a handful of times. The V call is TRBV28, the J call TRBJ1-2, with 9 bases fitting TRBD1. The V segment lost 7 bases and the J segment 2 bases; nucleotides outside the gene matches: 5. Germline CDR1 MDHEN, CDR2 SYDVKM. The CDR3 is 14 residues long. CDR3 bases: TGTGCCAGCATAAGGGGGACAGGGAACTATGGCTACACCTTC. Residues: CASIRGTGNYGYTF.

This chain connects TRBV21-1 to TRBJ2-1; the table's D call of TRBD2 was not tested on the DNA. TRBV21-1 is deemed a pseudogene. The CDR3 contains 16 residues. The CDR3 region is CASSTLAGEAYNEQFF. For the CDR3, the DNA is TGTGCCAGCAGCACTTTAGCGGGAGAAGCCTACAATGAGCAGTTCTTC.

J is TRBJ2-6 and V is TRBV30; D is ambiguous. CDR1 and CDR2 (germline): GTSNPN, SVGIG (reference sequence). The CDR3 consists of 14 residues. Trimming removed 4 bases from V and 0 bases from J, with 7 bases in between. The DNA for the CDR3 is TGTGCCTGGAATAGTGTCTCTGGGGCCAACGTCCTGACTTTC. It encodes CAWNSVSGANVLTF.

This sequence joins TRBV6-5 and TRBJ1-2; 9 positions agree with TRBD1. With V trimmed by 4 bases and J by 6 bases, 6 bases remained unmatched. The CDR3 is 14 residues long. CDR1 is MNHEY and CDR2 is SVGAGI in the germline V gene. This CDR3 is CASSLPGQGHGYTF. CDR3 DNA: TGTGCCAGCAGTTTGCCGGGACAGGGCCATGGCTACACCTTC.

The chain employs TRBV13 and TRBJ2-7; TRBD2 agrees at 11 bases. The junction had 7 bases not matched to a gene; V was cut back by 6 bases and J by 3 bases. The length of the CDR3 is 15 residues. Germline V CDR1 and CDR2: PRHDT, FYEKMQ (reference sequence). CDR3 in amino acids: CASSSTSGSSYEQYF. CDR3 DNA sequence: TGTGCCAGCAGTTCCACTAGCGGGAGTAGCTACGAGCAGTACTTC.

The V call is TRBV28, the J call TRBJ2-7, with D possibly TRBD1 on 6 matching bases. Germline V gene lookup returns CDR1 MDHEN and CDR2 SYDVKM. V was shortened by 3 bases and J by 7 bases, with 10 bases between the two germline ends. The CDR3 loop spans 12 amino acids. This CDR3 is CASSFQGWEQYF. The CDR3, as DNA: TGTGCCAGCAGTTTTCAGGGGTGGGAGCAGTACTTC.

The chain couples TRBV2 to TRBJ1-4; 10 bases fit TRBD1. The V gene end was trimmed by 10 bases and the J gene end by 8 bases; junction bases not matched to a gene: 10. This CDR3 comprises 14 residues. CDR1 is SNHLY, CDR2 FYNNEI, per germline. The CDR3 sequence is CATEGQGLTEKLFF. DNA of the CDR3: TGTGCCACAGAGGGACAGGGGTTGACAGAAAAACTGTTTTTT.

The chain employs TRBV28 and TRBJ2-5; maybe TRBD2 (6 bases). CDR3 length: 15 residues. The V gene's germline CDR1 is MDHEN and CDR2 SYDVKM. V was shortened by 3 bases and J by 3 bases, with 14 bases between the two germline ends. The CDR3 DNA follows: TGTGCCAGCAGTTTGGACGGGAGTGACGAAGAGACCCAGTACTTC. This gives the protein CASSLDGSDEETQYF.

This clone occurred a few times. CDR3: CASSPQEGATGELFF. The CDR3 DNA is TGTGCCAGCAGCCCCCAAGAGGGGGCTACCGGGGAGCTGTTTTTT. This rearrangement joins TRBV9 to TRBJ2-2; 7 positions match TRBD1. The CDR3 has 15 amino acids. The germline gives CDR1 SGDLS, CDR2 YYNGEE. The ends lost 4 bases at V and 5 bases at J; junction bases unmatched: 8.

The chain carries TRBV6-1 and TRBJ1-2; D may be TRBD1 (5 bases). Germline V CDR1 and CDR2: MNHNS, SASEGT. The length of the CDR3 is 14 residues. V was shortened by 1 base and J by 5 bases, with 11 bases between the two germline ends. CDR3 sequence (DNA): TGTGCCAGCAGTGAAGGGGGCCGTGAATATGGCTACACCTTC. This gives the protein CASSEGGREYGYTF.

The chain is built from TRBV19 and TRBJ1-1; unclear D gene. V shed 5 bases and J shed 6 bases, with 7 bases lying between them. This CDR3 is 11 amino acids long. The germline gives CDR1 LNHDA, CDR2 SQIVND (reference sequence). The CDR3 DNA reads as TGTGCCAGTAGTGTATTCTCTGAAGCTTTCTTT. This codes for CASSVFSEAFF. The full variable domain, rest sourced from reference TRBV19 and TRBJ1-1, is DGGITQSPKYLFRKEGQNVTLSCEQNLNHDAMYWYRQDPGQGLRLIYYSQIVNDFQKGDIAEGYSVSREKKESFPLTVTSAQKNPTAFYLCASSVFSEAFFGQGTRLTVV.

The chain recombines TRBV5-4 with TRBJ2-5; possible D gene TRBD2, 5 bases. This CDR3 spans 12 amino acids. The germline V and J ends were trimmed by 5 bases and 3 bases, with 8 bases remaining between them. Per germline, CDR1 SGHNT and CDR2 YYREEE (reference sequence). CDR3 sequence (DNA): TGTGCCAGCAGTTTGACTAAAGAGACCCAGTACTTC. Encoded protein: CASSLTKETQYF.

The chain uses TRBV11-2 and TRBJ2-5, with 11 bases aligning to TRBD2. The CDR3 contains 17 residues. Germline-derived CDR1 and CDR2 are SGHAT and FQNNGV. The V gene end was trimmed by 3 bases and the J gene end by 5 bases; junction bases not matched to a gene: 11. In nucleotides, the CDR3 is TGTGCCAGCAGCTTCCTTTATAGCGGGGGGGCGAGGGAGACCCAGTACTTC. Translated, it gives CASSFLYSGGARETQYF.

The CDR3: CASSLGARQPQHF. Here the CDR3 DNA reads TGTGCCAGCAGCTTAGGGGCTAGGCAGCCCCAGCATTTT. The V call is TRBV13, the J call TRBJ1-5; D is undetermined. The germline V gene encodes CDR1 PRHDT and CDR2 FYEKMQ (reference sequence). The CDR3 runs to 13 residues. V was shortened by 0 bases and J by 7 bases, with 7 bases between the two germline ends.

This chain uses TRBV25-1 with TRBJ1-1; TRBD1 is a possible D gene (6 bases). The CDR3 runs to 15 residues. V was trimmed by 0 bases and J by 3 bases, leaving 11 bases between them. Germline CDR1 MGHDK, CDR2 SYGVNS. CDR3: CASSEYGGPDTEAFF. The CDR3 DNA reads as TGTGCCAGCAGTGAATACGGGGGGCCGGACACTGAAGCTTTCTTT.

The J gene is TRBJ2-1, the V gene TRBV2; D uncertain. Germline V CDR1 and CDR2: SNHLY, FYNNEI. This CDR3 contains 12 residues. V dropped 8 bases and J dropped 7 bases, with 12 bases sitting between them. The CDR3 loop is CASSSFTNEQFF. Here the CDR3 DNA reads TGTGCCAGCTCAAGCTTCACGAATGAGCAGTTCTTC.

V gene TRBV28 combines with J gene TRBJ2-5; the match to TRBD2 covers 13 bases. Trimming took 6 bases from V and 5 from J; bases not matched to a gene: 6. CDR1 is MDHEN, CDR2 SYDVKM, per germline. The CDR3 extends over 15 amino acids. The CDR3 sequence is CASSPGTSGVETQYF. The CDR3 nucleotides are TGTGCCAGCAGCCCCGGGACTAGCGGGGTGGAGACCCAGTACTTC.

The chain is built from TRBV27 and TRBJ1-1, with TRBD1 matching 7 bases. V shed 4 bases and J 7 bases; nucleotides not matched to a gene: 9. Germline-derived CDR1 and CDR2 are MNHEY and SMNVEV (reference sequence). This CDR3 contains 14 residues. The CDR3 is CASSSPGTVGEAFF. DNA for the CDR3: TGTGCCAGCAGTTCCCCCGGGACAGTCGGTGAAGCTTTCTTT.

V usage is TRBV28 and J usage is TRBJ1-1, with D perhaps TRBD1 (5 bases). V was clipped by 2 bases and J by 6 bases, with 10 bases between them. The CDR3 has 13 residues. CDR1 MDHEN and CDR2 SYDVKM come from the germline V gene. The CDR3 sequence is CASSLRGGPEAFF. The CDR3 nucleotides are TGTGCCAGCAGTTTAAGGGGAGGACCTGAAGCTTTCTTT.